This T cell receptor beta chain is drawn from a study of early T cells in non-severe SARS-CoV-2 infection. Germline V gives CDR1 SEHNR, CDR2 FQNEAQ (reference sequence). The CDR3 loop spans 12 amino acids. Trimming removed 10 bases from V and 8 bases from J, with 12 bases in between. Individual cDNA molecules carried attached unique molecular identifiers. TCRdb independently ran MiXCR on the 5' RACE reads; one entry per CDR3 protein. Of 79,000 or so distinct CDR3 sequences in the sample, around 13% are singletons; the top ten hold approximately 1.1%. This clonotype originated in an adult who was a healthcare worker with PCR-confirmed SARS-CoV-2 infection or an uninfected control (not recorded which). The sequenced material came from whole blood. The chain carries TRBV7-9 and TRBJ1-6, with D hard to call. The CDR3 coding sequence is TGTGCCATCCAAGCCGGGGATTCACCCCTCCACTTT. As protein: CAIQAGDSPLHF.